This TCR beta chain was sequenced during a study of OX40 agonist ivuxolimab in advanced cancers. At the level of the study: Participants, 82.7% male, averaged roughly 55 years of age, ranging from roughly 20 to 79.

The assay was immunoSEQ multiplex PCR, and TCRdb's table has in-frame clones only and misses some. The sample lists 60,000 to 65,000 clones, approximately 90% occurring once. Germline assignment: CDR1 SQVTM and CDR2 ANQGSEA. Trimming took off 8 bases at V and 0 bases at J, with 22 bases between the two ends. CDR3 length equals 16 residues. Turning to this clone: Its antigen is still unknown.

Points from the study as a whole: Expansion of clones was among the lowest in partial responders at 0.1-3.0 mg/kg. Relative to CD4+ cells, CD8+ T cells on average had more expanded clones.

The receptor's source is an adult with an advanced solid tumor such as melanoma, head and neck, liver or kidney cancer. Material: CD4+ or CD8+ T cells sorted from blood, obtained in a trial of the OX40 agonist ivuxolimab. The chain uses TRBV29-1 and TRBJ1-1; D possibly corresponds to TRBD1 (6 bases). CDR3 protein: CSTGYRAGGMNTEAFF. The CDR3 DNA follows: TGCAGCACAGGATACAGGGCTGGGGGAATGAACACTGAAGCTTTCTTT.